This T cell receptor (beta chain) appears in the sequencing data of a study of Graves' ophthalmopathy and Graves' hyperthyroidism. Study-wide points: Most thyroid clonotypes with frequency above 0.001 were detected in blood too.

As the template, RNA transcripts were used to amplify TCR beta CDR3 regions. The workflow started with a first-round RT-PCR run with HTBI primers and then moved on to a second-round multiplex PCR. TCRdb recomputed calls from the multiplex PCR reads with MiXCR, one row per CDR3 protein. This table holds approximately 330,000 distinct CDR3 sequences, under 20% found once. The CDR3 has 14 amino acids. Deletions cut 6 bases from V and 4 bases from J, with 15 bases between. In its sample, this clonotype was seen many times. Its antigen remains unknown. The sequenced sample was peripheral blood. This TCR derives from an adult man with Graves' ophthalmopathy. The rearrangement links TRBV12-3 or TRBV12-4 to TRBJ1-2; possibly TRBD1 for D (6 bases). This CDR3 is CASSPRGRGYGYTF. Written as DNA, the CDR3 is TGTGCCAGCAGCCCCCGGGGGCGAGGCTATGGCTACACCTTC.